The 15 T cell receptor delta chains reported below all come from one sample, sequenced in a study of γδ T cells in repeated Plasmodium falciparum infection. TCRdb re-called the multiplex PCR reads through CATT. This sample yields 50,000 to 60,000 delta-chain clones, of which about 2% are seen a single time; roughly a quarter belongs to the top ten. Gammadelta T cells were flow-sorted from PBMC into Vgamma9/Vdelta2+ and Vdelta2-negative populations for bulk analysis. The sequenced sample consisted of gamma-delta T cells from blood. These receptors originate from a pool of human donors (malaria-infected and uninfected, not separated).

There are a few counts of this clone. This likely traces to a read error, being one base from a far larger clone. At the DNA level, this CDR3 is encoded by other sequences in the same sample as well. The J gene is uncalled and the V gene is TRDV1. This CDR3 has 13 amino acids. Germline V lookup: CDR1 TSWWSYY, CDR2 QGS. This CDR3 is CALGRLRPDKLIF. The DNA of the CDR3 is TGTGCTCTTGGGCGCCTAAGGCCCGATAAACTAATCTTT.

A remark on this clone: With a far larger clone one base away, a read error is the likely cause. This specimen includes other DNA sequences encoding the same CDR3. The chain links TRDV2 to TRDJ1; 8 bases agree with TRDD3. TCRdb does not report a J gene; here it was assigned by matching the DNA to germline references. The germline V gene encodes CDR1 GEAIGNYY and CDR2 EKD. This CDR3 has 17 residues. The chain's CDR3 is CACDPVLGVPYTDKLIF. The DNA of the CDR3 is TGTGCTTGTGACCCCGTACTGGGGGTCCCGTACACCGATAAACTCATCTTT.

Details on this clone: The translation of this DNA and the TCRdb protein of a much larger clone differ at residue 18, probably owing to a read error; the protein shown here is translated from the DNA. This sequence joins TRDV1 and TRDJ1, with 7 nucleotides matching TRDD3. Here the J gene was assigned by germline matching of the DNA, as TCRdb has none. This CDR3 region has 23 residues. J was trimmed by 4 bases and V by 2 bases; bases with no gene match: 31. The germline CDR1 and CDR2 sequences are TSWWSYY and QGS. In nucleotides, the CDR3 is TGTGCTCTTGGGGAAGTTCATTTCTACAGCCGGGGGATCCACCCCCAATACATCGATAAACTCATCTTT. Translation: CALGEVHFYSRGIHPQYIDKLIF.

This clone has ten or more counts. The CDR3 DNA reads TGTGCTCTTGGGGAACTACGCCTTCCTACAACGCTGGGGGTTGGTCGGCTTTACACCGATAAACTCATCTTT. It yields the protein CALGELRLPTTLGVGRLYTDKLIF. The V gene is TRDV1, the J gene TRDJ1; 9 positions agree with TRDD2. The length of the CDR3 is 24 residues. The junction had 26 bases not matched to a gene; V was cut back by 0 bases and J by 0 bases. Germline CDR1 and CDR2: TSWWSYY and QGS.

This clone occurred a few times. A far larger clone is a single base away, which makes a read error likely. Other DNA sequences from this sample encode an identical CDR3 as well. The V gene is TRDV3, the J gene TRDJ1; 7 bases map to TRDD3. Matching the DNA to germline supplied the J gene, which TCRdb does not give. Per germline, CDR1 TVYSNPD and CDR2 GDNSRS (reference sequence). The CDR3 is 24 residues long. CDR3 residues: CAHGVSFLYWGLTRVRSCTDKLIF. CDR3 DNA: TGCGCCCATGGGGTCTCCTTTTTATACTGGGGACTAACAAGGGTTCGATCTTGCACCGATAAACTCATCTTT.

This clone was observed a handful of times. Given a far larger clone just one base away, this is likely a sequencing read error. For the CDR3, the DNA is TGTGCTCTTGGGGCCCCACTACCCTTCCTCCAGGGCTGGGGGACCGTCAAGTACACCGATAAACTCATCTTC. This encodes CALGAPLPFLQGWGTVKYTDKLIF. The V segment is TRDV1, and no J call was made; the table's D call, TRDD3, was not checked against the DNA. Germline CDR1 reads TSWWSYY; CDR2 reads QGS. The length of the CDR3 is 24 residues.

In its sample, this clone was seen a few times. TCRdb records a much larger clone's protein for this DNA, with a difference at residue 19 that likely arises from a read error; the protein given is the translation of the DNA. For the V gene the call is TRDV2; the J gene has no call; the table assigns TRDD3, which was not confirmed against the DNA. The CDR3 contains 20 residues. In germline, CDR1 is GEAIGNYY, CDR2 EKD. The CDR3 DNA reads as TGTGCCTGTGACACCGTTCCTGTACTGGGGGATACCCCCTTCACCGATAAACTCACCTTT. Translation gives CACDTVPVLGDTPFTDKLTF.

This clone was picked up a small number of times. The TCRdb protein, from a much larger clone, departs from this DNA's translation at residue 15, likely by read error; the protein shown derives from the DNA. For the CDR3, the DNA is TGTGCCTTCCCGCGGGGCCTTCCCCGAAACTGGGGGATAGTATCGACCGATAAACTCATCTTT. This gives the protein CAFPRGLPRNWGIVSTDKLIF. The chain links TRDV3 to TRDJ1; 11 bases line up with TRDD3. TCRdb offers no J gene call, so here the DNA was matched to germline to obtain one. Trimming cost V 3 bases and J 2 bases; bases outside gene matches: 26. The CDR3 totals 21 residues. The germline gives CDR1 TVYSNPD, CDR2 GDNSRS (reference sequence).

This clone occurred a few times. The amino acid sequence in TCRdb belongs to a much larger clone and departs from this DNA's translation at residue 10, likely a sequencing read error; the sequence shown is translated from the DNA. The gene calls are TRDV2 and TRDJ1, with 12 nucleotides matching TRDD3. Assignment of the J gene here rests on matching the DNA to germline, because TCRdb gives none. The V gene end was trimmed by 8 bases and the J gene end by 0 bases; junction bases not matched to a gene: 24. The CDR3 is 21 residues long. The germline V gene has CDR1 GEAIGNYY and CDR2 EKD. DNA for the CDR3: TGTGCCTCCCGACCGAAATACCTTTACTTCTGGGGGATACGGGACACCGATAAACTCATCTTT. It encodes CASRPKYLYFWGIRDTDKLIF.

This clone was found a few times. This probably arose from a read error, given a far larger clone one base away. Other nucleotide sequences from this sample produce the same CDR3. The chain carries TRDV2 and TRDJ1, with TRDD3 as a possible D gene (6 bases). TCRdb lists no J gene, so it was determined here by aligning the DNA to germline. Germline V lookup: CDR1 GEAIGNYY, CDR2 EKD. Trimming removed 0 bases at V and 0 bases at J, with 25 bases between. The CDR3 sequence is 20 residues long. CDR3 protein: CACDTPLLGDTVIDTDKLIF. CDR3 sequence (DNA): TGTGCCTGTGACACCCCTTTACTGGGAGATACGGTCATTGACACCGATAAACTCATCTTT.

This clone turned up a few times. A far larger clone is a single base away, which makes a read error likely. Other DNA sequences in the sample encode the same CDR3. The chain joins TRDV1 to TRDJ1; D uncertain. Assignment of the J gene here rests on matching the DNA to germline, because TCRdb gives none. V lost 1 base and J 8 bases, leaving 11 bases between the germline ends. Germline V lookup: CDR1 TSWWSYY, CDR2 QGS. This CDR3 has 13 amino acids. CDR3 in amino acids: CALGERVIGKLIF. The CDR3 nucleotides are TGTGCTCTTGGGGAACGGGTGATTGGGAAACTCATCTTT.

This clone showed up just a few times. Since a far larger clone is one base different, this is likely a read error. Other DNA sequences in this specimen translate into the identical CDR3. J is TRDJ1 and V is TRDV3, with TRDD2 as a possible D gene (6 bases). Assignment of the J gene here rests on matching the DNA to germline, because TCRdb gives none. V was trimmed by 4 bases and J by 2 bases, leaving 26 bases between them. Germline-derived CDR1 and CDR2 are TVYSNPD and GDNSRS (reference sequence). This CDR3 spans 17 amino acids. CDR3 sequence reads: CASQASYRGWPTDKLIF. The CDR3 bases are TGTGCCTCCCAGGCCTCCTACCGCGGCTGGCCGACCGATAAACTCATCTTT.

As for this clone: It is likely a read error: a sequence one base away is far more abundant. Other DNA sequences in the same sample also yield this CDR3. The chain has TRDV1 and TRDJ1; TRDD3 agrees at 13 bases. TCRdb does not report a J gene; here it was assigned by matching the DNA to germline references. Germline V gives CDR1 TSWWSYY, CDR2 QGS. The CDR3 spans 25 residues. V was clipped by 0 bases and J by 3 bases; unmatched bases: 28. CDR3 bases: TGTGCTCTTGGGGAACTACAGTCCTCCTACACAAAAACTGGGGGATACGCGTCCTCCCCCGATAAACTCATCTTT. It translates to CALGELQSSYTKTGGYASSPDKLIF.

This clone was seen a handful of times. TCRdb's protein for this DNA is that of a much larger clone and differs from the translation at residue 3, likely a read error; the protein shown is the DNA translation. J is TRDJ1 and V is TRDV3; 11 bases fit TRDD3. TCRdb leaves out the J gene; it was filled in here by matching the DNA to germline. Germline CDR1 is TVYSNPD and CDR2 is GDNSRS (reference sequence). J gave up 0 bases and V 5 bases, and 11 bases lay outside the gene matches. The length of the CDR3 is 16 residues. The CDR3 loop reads CALPYWGIINTDKLIF. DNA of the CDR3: TGTGCCCTTCCGTACTGGGGGATAATTAACACCGATAAACTCATCTTT.

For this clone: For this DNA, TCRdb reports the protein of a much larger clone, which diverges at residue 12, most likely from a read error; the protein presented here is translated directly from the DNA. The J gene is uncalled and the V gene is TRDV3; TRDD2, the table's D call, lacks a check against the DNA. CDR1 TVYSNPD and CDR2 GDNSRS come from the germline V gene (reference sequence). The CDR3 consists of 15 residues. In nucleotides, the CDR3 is TGTGCCTTCCCATACTTTGCTTATTACACCGATAATCTCATCTTT. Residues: CAFPYFAYYTDNLIF.